One T cell receptor (beta chain) is described in this entry. The sample comes from a study of shared clonotypes between healthy human individuals. Clones were sequenced by immunoSEQ multiplex PCR, and TCRdb holds only the in-frame ones, with some missing. Of around 500,000 clones listed, roughly 80% were seen once; the top ten hold about 13%. This CDR3 has 13 residues. V lost 3 bases and J lost 6; bases outside the gene matches: 4. CDR1 and CDR2 from the germline V gene are SGDLS and YYNGEE. The chain is built from TRBV9 and TRBJ1-1; 8 nucleotides line up with TRBD1. Input material: PBMCs. The TCR comes from a middle-aged woman in good health. Some clones in this sample may be carry-over from other donors' samples. The DNA of the CDR3 is TGTGCCAGCAGCGCCTCACAGGGGGCTGAAGCTTTCTTT. Translation gives CASSASQGAEAFF.